Below are 24 T cell receptor beta chains sequenced from a single sample in a study of CXCR3-negative and CXCR3-positive naive CD8 T cells. Which antigens these TCRs recognize remains unknown. Study-level findings and limits: CXCR3-negative naive cells had less hydrophobic TRB CDR3s than did CXCR3-positive naive cells.

In preparing the TRB cDNA libraries, 5' RACE with UMI labels was used. TCRdb processed the 5' RACE reads again and assigns one entry to each CDR3 protein, with no DNA. The sample has some 140,000 distinct CDR3 sequences. The sequencing input was naive CXCR3+ CD8+ T cells from blood. As for subset: CD45RO-CCR7+CD27+CD95- naive CD8+ T cells expressing CXCR3 (TNR3+). These receptor sequences come from a human donor in good health. Some clones in this sample may be carry-over from other donors' samples.

The gene calls are TRBV4-1 and TRBJ2-1. The germline gives CDR1 MGHRA, CDR2 YSYEKL. The CDR3 is 12 residues long. CDR3: CASSQDRNEQFF.

The genes are TRBV7-7 and TRBJ2-2; checking the TCRdb D call of TRBD2 is not possible without DNA. The length of the CDR3 is 16 residues. Germline V gives CDR1 SSHAT, CDR2 FNYEAQ (reference sequence). The CDR3 sequence is CASSSIAGGPTGELFF.

The chain joins TRBV7-8 to TRBJ2-1; absent DNA, TCRdb's TRBD1 call cannot be checked. CDR3 length: 13 amino acids. The germline V gene encodes CDR1 SGHVS and CDR2 FQNEAQ. CDR3 sequence reads: CASSPGASDEQFF.

The chain joins TRBV4-3 to TRBJ2-5; without DNA, the TCRdb call of TRBD2 cannot be checked. Germline V gives CDR1 LGHNA, CDR2 YSLEER. This CDR3 is 16 amino acids long. This CDR3 is CASSQGLAGGSETQYF.

The chain combines TRBV6-2 or TRBV6-3 with TRBJ2-1; TCRdb outputs TRBD1, but without DNA this stays unchecked. CDR1 MNHEY and CDR2 SVGEGT come from the germline V gene. The CDR3 is made up of 14 amino acids. Here the CDR3 reads CASSYFPGYNEQFF.

The chain has TRBV4-3 and TRBJ2-5; TCRdb picks TRBD1, but there is no DNA to check that call. The CDR3 contains 16 residues. Germline loops: CDR1 LGHNA, CDR2 YSLEER. Here the CDR3 reads CASSQDPHFGPEGQYF.

This chain uses TRBV28 with TRBJ2-7; lacking DNA, the TRBD1 call made by TCRdb goes unchecked. Germline CDR1 and CDR2: MDHEN and SYDVKM. CDR3 length: 14 residues. The CDR3 region is CASRGRDDSYEQYF. Together with reference TRBV28 and TRBJ2-7, the CDR3 gives the full variable domain: DVKVTQSSRYLVKRTGEKVFLECVQDMDHENMFWYRQDPGLGLRLIYFSYDVKMKEKGDIPEGYSVSREKKERFSLILESASTNQTSMYLCASRGRDDSYEQYFGPGTRLTVT.

The J gene is TRBJ2-5, the V gene TRBV12-3 or TRBV12-4; the TCRdb call, TRBD1, lacks DNA for checking. The length of the CDR3 is 16 residues. The CDR3 loop is CASSPGFGHLKETQYF.

The CDR3: CASSFRLSYEQYF. This chain connects TRBV27 to TRBJ2-7. The CDR3 has 13 residues. Per germline, CDR1 MNHEY and CDR2 SMNVEV (reference sequence).

The chain's CDR3 is CASSSSRSGGFYNEQFF. The rearrangement links TRBV7-9 to TRBJ2-1; TCRdb reports TRBD2, a call that lacks DNA to check it against. CDR1 is SEHNR and CDR2 is FQNEAQ in the germline V gene (reference sequence). This CDR3 has 17 amino acids.

The chain couples TRBV4-2 to TRBJ2-2; without DNA, the TCRdb call of TRBD2 cannot be checked. This CDR3 region has 17 residues. Germline loops: CDR1 LGHNA, CDR2 YNFKEQ. CDR3 sequence reads: CASSQEASGGNTGELFF.

The chain employs TRBV11-2 and TRBJ2-1; the D call of TRBD1 rests on TCRdb alone, since no DNA is present to check it. The CDR3 spans 15 residues. Germline values: CDR1 SGHAT, CDR2 FQNNGV. CDR3 in amino acids: CASSPLEGVYNEQFF.

The rearrangement uses TRBV7-9 and TRBJ1-2; without DNA, the TCRdb call of TRBD1 cannot be checked. Germline CDR1 reads SEHNR; CDR2 reads FQNEAQ (reference sequence). The CDR3 runs to 13 residues. The CDR3 sequence: CASSPGGTYGYTF. The whole variable domain, filled in from reference TRBV7-9 and TRBJ1-2, reads DTGVSQNPRHKITKRGQNVTFRCDPISEHNRLYWYRQTLGQGPEFLTYFQNEAQLEKSRLLSDRFSAERPKGSFSTLEIQRTEQGDSAMYLCASSPGGTYGYTFGSGTRLTVV.

The rearrangement links TRBV6-6 to TRBJ2-2; TCRdb lists TRBD1, though no DNA is available to test this call. Germline CDR1 MNHNY, CDR2 SVGAGI (reference sequence). This CDR3 contains 15 residues. CDR3 protein: CASSFIRENTGELFF.

The chain combines TRBV7-2 with TRBJ2-3; absent DNA, TCRdb's TRBD1 call cannot be checked. CDR3 length: 15 residues. Germline loops: CDR1 SGHTA, CDR2 FQGNSA. The CDR3 reads CASSLLLGRGDTQYF.

CDR3 in amino acids: CATSDLSDPSNQPQHF. The rearrangement joins TRBV15 to TRBJ1-5. The CDR3 covers 16 residues. Germline-derived CDR1 and CDR2 are LNHNV and YYDKDF (reference sequence).

The J gene is TRBJ2-3, the V gene TRBV5-1; as DNA is missing, the TRBD2 call by TCRdb cannot be tested. This CDR3 is 15 amino acids long. Germline assignment: CDR1 SGHRS and CDR2 YFSETQ. CDR3 in amino acids: CASSLSEGRTDTQYF.

The gene calls are TRBV28 and TRBJ2-2; TCRdb's D call of TRBD1 is untestable without DNA. The CDR3 is 16 residues long. Germline CDR1 MDHEN, CDR2 SYDVKM. The CDR3 protein is CASSSSGQGVTGELFF.

This sequence joins TRBV7-9 and TRBJ2-1. Germline V gives CDR1 SEHNR, CDR2 FQNEAQ (reference sequence). This CDR3 has 16 amino acids. CDR3 residues: CASSFGGLSSYNEQFF.

The V and J genes are TRBV28 and TRBJ2-7; the D gene TCRdb calls, TRBD2, cannot be checked with no DNA. This CDR3 has 13 residues. Germline CDR1 is MDHEN and CDR2 is SYDVKM. This CDR3 reads CASMGGGSYEQYF.

The V and J genes are TRBV29-1 and TRBJ2-5; TCRdb calls TRBD1, which cannot be checked without DNA. Germline V gene data show CDR1 as SQVTM and CDR2 as ANQGSEA. The CDR3 is 13 amino acids. The CDR3: CSVGQGAAETQYF. Supplemented by reference TRBV29-1 and TRBJ2-5, the full variable domain reads SAVISQKPSRDICQRGTSLTIQCQVDSQVTMMFWYRQQPGQSLTLIATANQGSEATYESGFVIDKFPISRPNLTFSTLTVSNMSPEDSSIYLCSVGQGAAETQYFGPGTRLLVL.

This chain links TRBV19 with TRBJ2-3; TCRdb selects TRBD2, and the lack of DNA leaves this call unchecked. The CDR3 has 13 amino acids. Germline values: CDR1 LNHDA, CDR2 SQIVND (reference sequence). The CDR3 region is CASSTLLGDTQYF.

This clonotype registers medium-sized by frequency. V is TRBV7-6 and J is TRBJ2-2. The germline V gene has CDR1 SGHVS and CDR2 FNYEAQ. This CDR3 is 14 amino acids long. The CDR3 here is CASSTRVGTGELFF.

The chain couples TRBV29-1 to TRBJ1-4; TCRdb gives TRBD1 as the D gene, but with no DNA this cannot be confirmed. CDR3 length: 12 amino acids. CDR1 SQVTM and CDR2 ANQGSEA come from the germline V gene. CDR3 residues: CSFTGFDEKLFF. Filled out from reference TRBV29-1 and TRBJ1-4, the complete variable domain reads SAVISQKPSRDICQRGTSLTIQCQVDSQVTMMFWYRQQPGQSLTLIATANQGSEATYESGFVIDKFPISRPNLTFSTLTVSNMSPEDSSIYLCSFTGFDEKLFFGSGTQLSVL.